This T cell receptor beta chain is drawn from a study of CD8 T cells in ankylosing spondylitis. General observations from the study: In ankylosing spondylitis blood, a motif of about 8 highly homologous TCR beta variants appeared characteristic. Disease-linked clones bore a CD8+ phenotype and were relatively rare in peripheral blood.

In the case of this clonotype: Its specificity is not known.

Quantitative 5'-RACE with molecular barcodes produced the TCR beta libraries. TCRdb fed the 5' RACE reads into MiXCR, producing one record per CDR3 protein. The top ten hold roughly 8% of the sample, which has approximately 300,000 distinct CDR3 sequences, around 20% seen once. The material sequenced was blood, either unsorted or a sorted T cell fraction (not recorded which). The sequence came from a male donor with ankylosing spondylitis or in good health (not recorded which).

The CDR3 sequence is CASSLRTGGLLNTEAFF. The CDR3 nucleotides read TGTGCCAGCAGCTTGAGGACAGGGGGTTTATTGAACACTGAAGCTTTCTTT. The chain is built from TRBV7-6 and TRBJ1-1, with 10 bases fitting TRBD1. The germline V gene encodes CDR1 SGHVS and CDR2 FNYEAQ. The V and J ends lost 3 bases and 0 bases, in that order; junction bases with no gene match: 7. The CDR3 loop spans 17 amino acids.